The present T cell receptor (beta chain) was sequenced within a study of a mutant IDH1 vaccine in newly diagnosed glioma. As for this clone: Antigen unknown.

Repertoires were generated with immunoSEQ multiplex PCR, while TCRdb's copy carries only in-frame clones and drops some. The sample lists tens of thousands of clones; 74% were seen once. Time point here: week 35, safety follow-up. Doses comprised 300 ug of mutant IDH1 20-mer peptide each, plus topical imiquimod. Sequencing was performed on PBMCs, taken from a glioma patient whose treatment included an IDH1 peptide vaccine. The receptor's source is a man aged 50-60 years with glioma.

The CDR3 spells CASSLSQGGNQPQHF. The CDR3, as DNA: TGCGCCAGCAGCTTAAGTCAGGGGGGCAATCAGCCCCAGCATTTT. The rearrangement links TRBV5-1 to TRBJ1-5, with 7 bases aligning to TRBD1. V dropped 2 bases and J dropped 2; count of bases not matched to a gene: 4. Germline-derived CDR1 and CDR2 are SGHRS and YFSETQ. This CDR3 spans 15 amino acids.